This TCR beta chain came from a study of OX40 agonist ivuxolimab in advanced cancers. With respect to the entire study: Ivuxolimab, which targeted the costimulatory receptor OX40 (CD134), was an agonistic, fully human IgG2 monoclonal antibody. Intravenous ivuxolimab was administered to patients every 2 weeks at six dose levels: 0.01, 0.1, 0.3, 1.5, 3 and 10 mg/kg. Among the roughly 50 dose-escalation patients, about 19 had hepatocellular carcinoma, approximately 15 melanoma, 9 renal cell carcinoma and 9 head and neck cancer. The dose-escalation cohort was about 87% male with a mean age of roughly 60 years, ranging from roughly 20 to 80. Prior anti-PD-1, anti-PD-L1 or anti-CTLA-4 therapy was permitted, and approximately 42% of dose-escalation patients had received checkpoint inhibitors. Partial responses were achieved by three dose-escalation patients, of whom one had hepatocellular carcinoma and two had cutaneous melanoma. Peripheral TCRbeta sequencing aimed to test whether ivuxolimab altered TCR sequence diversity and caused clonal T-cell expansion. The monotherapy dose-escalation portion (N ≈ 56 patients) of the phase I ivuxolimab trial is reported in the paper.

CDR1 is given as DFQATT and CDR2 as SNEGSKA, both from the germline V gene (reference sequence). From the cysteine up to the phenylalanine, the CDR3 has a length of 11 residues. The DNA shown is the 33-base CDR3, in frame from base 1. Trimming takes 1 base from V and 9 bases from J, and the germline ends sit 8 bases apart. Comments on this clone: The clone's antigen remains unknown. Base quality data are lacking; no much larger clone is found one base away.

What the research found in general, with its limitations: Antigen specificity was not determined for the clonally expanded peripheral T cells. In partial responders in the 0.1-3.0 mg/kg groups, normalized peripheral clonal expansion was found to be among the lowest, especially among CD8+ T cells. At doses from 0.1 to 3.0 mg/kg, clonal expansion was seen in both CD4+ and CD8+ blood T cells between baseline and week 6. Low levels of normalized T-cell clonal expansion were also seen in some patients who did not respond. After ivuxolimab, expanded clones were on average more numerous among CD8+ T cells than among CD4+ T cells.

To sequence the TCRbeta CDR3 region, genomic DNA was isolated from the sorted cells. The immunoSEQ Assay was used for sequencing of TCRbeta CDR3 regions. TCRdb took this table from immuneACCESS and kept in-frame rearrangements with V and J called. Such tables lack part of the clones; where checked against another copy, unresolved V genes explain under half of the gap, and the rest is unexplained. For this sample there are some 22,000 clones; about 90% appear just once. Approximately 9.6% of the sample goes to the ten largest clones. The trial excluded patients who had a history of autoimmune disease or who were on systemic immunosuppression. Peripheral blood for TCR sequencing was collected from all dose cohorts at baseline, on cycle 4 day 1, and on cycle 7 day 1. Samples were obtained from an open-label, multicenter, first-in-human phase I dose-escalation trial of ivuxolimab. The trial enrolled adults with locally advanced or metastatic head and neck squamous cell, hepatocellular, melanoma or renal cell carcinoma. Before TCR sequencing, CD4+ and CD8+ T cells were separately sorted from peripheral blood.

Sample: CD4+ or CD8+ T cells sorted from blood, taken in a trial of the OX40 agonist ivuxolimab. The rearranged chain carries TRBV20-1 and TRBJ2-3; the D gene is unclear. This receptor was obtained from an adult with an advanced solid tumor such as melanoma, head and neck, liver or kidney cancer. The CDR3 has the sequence CSARGPGTQYF. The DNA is TGCAGTGCTAGAGGGCCTGGCACGCAGTATTTT.